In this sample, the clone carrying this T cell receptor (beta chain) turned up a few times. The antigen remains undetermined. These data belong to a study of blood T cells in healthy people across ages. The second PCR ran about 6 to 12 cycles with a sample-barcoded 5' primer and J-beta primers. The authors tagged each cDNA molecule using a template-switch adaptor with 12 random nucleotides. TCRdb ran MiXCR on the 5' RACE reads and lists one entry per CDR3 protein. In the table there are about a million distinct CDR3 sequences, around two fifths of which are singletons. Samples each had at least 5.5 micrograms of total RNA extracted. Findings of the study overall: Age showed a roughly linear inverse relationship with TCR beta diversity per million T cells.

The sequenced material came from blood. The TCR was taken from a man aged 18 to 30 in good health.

CDR3 sequence (DNA): TGTGCCAGCAGCTTAGAAGGGACAGGCACAGATACGCAGTATTTT. Protein product: CASSLEGTGTDTQYF. The V call is TRBV7-3, the J call TRBJ2-3, with 7 nucleotides matching TRBD1. CDR1 SGHTA and CDR2 FQGTGA come from the germline V gene. V lost 2 bases and J lost 1; bases outside the gene matches: 3. The CDR3 runs 15 residues.